This TCR beta chain was observed in a study of CDR3 diversity in severe acne. TCRdb reanalysed the PCR reads using MiXCR and keeps one entry per CDR3 protein. The table shows roughly 100,000 distinct CDR3 sequences, with roughly 51% occurring only once. The receptor was isolated from a male donor with acne. Sequencing used blood.

The DNA for the CDR3 is TGCAGCGTAGGGGCGGGAGCGGACAATGAGCAGTTCTTC. Translated: CSVGAGADNEQFF. The chain uses TRBV29-1 and TRBJ2-1; TRBD2 matches 7 bases. The CDR3 spans 13 residues. The V gene's germline CDR1 is SQVTM and CDR2 ANQGSEA. With V trimmed by 6 bases and J by 5 bases, 7 bases remained unmatched.